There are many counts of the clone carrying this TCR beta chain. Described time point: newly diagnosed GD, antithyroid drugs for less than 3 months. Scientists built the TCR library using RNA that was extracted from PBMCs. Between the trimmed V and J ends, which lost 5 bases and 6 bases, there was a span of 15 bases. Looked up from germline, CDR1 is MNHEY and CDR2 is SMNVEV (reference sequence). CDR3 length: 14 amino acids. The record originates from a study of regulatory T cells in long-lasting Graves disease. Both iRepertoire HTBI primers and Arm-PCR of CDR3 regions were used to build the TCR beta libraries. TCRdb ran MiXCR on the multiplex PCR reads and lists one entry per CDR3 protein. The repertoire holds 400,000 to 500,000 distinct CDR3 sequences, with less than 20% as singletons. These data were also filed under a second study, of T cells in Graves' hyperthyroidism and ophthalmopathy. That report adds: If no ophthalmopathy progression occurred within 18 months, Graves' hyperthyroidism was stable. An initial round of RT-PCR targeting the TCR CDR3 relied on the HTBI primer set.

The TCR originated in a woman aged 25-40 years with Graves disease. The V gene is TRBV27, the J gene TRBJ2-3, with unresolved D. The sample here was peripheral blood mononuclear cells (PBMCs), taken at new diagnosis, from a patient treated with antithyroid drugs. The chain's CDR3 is CASSIRPQSDTQYF. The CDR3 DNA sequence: TGTGCCAGCAGTATCAGACCTCAGTCGGATACGCAGTATTTT.